This TCR beta chain was captured by sequencing in a study of CD8 T cells in Susac syndrome. Whole-study results and caveats: In its TCR sequencing and HLA analysis, the study acknowledged that the number of individuals was relatively small.

The study sequenced TCR beta in blood CD8+ and CD4+ T cells. Bulk CD8+ and CD4+ cells came from magnetic negative isolation; CD8+ TEMRA by FACS. Reverse transcription of roughly 0.45 to 1 ug RNA was carried out with random hexamers. TCR beta CDR3 was amplified by immunoSEQ covering 54 Vbeta and 13 Jbeta. TCRdb passed the immunoSEQ multiplex PCR reads through MiXCR, listing each CDR3 protein once. The sample has hundreds of thousands of distinct CDR3 sequences, around 93% seen once. V was pared by 2 bases and J by 12 bases, with 12 bases between. CDR1 is DFQATT and CDR2 is SNEGSKA in the germline V gene (reference sequence). The CDR3 spans 11 residues. Comment on this clonotype: No antigen is known for it.

The sequence was collected from a human donor with multiple sclerosis. Sequenced: CD4+ T cells from PBMCs. This chain connects TRBV20-1 to TRBJ2-3; D is ambiguous. CDR3 in DNA: TGCAGTGCTAGACGCGACATCGCTCAGTATTTT. This sequence encodes CSARRDIAQYF.